This T cell receptor (beta chain) came from a study of blood T cell repertoires in COVID-19. Overall study context: Sites in the United States, Italy and Spain provided acute and convalescent COVID-19 samples. Sample material is recorded as cDNA or gDNA derived from T cells, B-cell-depleted T cells, or PBMCs.

Germline CDR1 MGHDK, CDR2 SYGVNS. Between the trimmed V and J ends, which lost 6 bases and 0 bases, there was a span of 12 bases. This CDR3 region has 14 residues. The authors' processing: Nucleated cell counts were estimated from reference gene primer amplification. Clones were sequenced by immunoSEQ multiplex PCR, and TCRdb holds only the in-frame ones, with some missing. V, J and clone size are those of that table, while D and trimming were read from the DNA. The sample records about 57,000 clones, 70% to 80% being singletons. The source of this sequence is a human donor in a cohort sampled during active COVID-19. V and J are TRBV25-1 and TRBJ2-7; a weak D match, TRBD1 (5 bases). The specimen was peripheral blood. The CDR3 region has the DNA TGTGCCAGCAGCCCCCGGACATCCTCCTACGAGCAGTACTTC. Protein: CASSPRTSSYEQYF.